This T cell receptor beta chain was identified during a study of blood T cell repertoires in COVID-19. On the study more broadly: T cells, B-cell-depleted T cells, or PBMCs provided the cDNA or gDNA that served as material.

Clones were sequenced by immunoSEQ multiplex PCR, and TCRdb holds only the in-frame ones, with some missing. The table includes around 130,000 clones, roughly 90% detected once. This CDR3 region has 17 residues. V was pared by 3 bases and J by 5 bases, with 11 bases of the junction left unmatched. Germline-derived CDR1 and CDR2 are LNHDA and SQIVND (reference sequence). The sequenced sample consisted of peripheral blood. This clonotype was obtained from a man in his 70s with active COVID-19. The V gene is TRBV19, the J gene TRBJ2-1; 9 positions agree with TRBD2. CDR3 sequence (DNA): TGTGCCAGTAGTATGAAGGGCGGGAGGGCCTCGAACAATGAGCAGTTCTTC. Translated, it gives CASSMKGGRASNNEQFF. The full variable domain, completed using reference TRBV19 and TRBJ2-1, is DGGITQSPKYLFRKEGQNVTLSCEQNLNHDAMYWYRQDPGQGLRLIYYSQIVNDFQKGDIAEGYSVSREKKESFPLTVTSAQKNPTAFYLCASSMKGGRASNNEQFFGPGTRLTVL.